This TCR beta chain is drawn from a study of graft-versus-host responses after intestinal transplantation. Across the study: Grafts that recipients had were multivisceral, liver-intestinal, or isolated intestinal transplants. Study results and limitations: Analysis identified GvH clones in recipient marrow, with some appearing first in ileum or blood. Patients with graft-donor T cell macrochimerism had high graft-versus-host to host-versus-graft clonal ratios in allografts.

Produced via immunoSEQ multiplex PCR; TCRdb's table is partial and in-frame only. The sample shows tens of thousands of clones, more than 90% of them seen only once. This CDR3 comprises 12 residues. CDR1 and CDR2 from the germline V gene are GTSNPN and SVGIG (reference sequence). V was cut by 2 bases and J by 5 bases, with 9 bases left in between. As concerns this clone: The target antigen is unknown.

Post-transplant marrow was drawn from the posterior iliac crest or another site. The chain carries TRBV30 and TRBJ1-1; D is ambiguous. The sample consisted of bone marrow, taken 734 days after intestinal transplantation. The sequence was collected from a human patient who received an intestinal transplant, so some T cells may come from the graft donor. CDR3 DNA sequence: TGTGCCTGGAGTCCCCTCGGTACTGAAGCTTTCTTT. Translated: CAWSPLGTEAFF.